The subject of this entry is one TCR beta chain. Germline lookup yields CDR1 KGHSH and CDR2 LQKENI. The CDR3 is 17 amino acids. After removal of 1 base from V and 2 bases from J, the junction contained 8 bases not matched to a gene. These data are taken from a study of blood T cell repertoires in COVID-19. Generated by immunoSEQ multiplex PCR, the TCRdb table keeps only in-frame clones and is missing some. Of 150,000 to 190,000 clones in the sample, approximately 90% were seen once. The chain links TRBV18 to TRBJ2-1, with 7 bases that match TRBD1. The sequence came from a woman between 65 and 79 years old with acute or convalescent COVID-19. The sample consisted of peripheral blood. The CDR3 DNA reads as TGTGCCAGCTCACCACAAACCGGGACAGCTCCCTACAATGAGCAGTTCTTC. It yields the protein CASSPQTGTAPYNEQFF.